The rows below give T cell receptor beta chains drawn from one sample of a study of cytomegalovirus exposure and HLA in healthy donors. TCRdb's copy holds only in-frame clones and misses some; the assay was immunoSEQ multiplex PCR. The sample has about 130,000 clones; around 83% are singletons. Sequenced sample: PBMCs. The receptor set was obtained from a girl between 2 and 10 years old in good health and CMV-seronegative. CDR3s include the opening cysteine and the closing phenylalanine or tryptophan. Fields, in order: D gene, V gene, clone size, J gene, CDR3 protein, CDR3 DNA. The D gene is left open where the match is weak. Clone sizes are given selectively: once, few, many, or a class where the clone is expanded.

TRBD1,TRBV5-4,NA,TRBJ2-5,CASSLATTGGLGETQYF,TGTGCCAGCAGCTTGGCCACTACAGGGGGCCTGGGGGAGACCCAGTACTTC
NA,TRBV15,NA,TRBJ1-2,CATSRVLDSDYGYTF,TGTGCCACCAGCAGAGTATTAGACAGCGACTATGGCTACACCTTC
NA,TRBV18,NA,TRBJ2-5,CASSPTRGETQYF,TGTGCCAGCTCACCAACCAGGGGAGAGACCCAGTACTTC
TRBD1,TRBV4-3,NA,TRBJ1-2,CASSQRSPGGSYGYTF,TGCGCCAGCAGCCAAAGAAGTCCAGGGGGCAGCTATGGCTACACCTTC
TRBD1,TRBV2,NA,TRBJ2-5,CASSGDRGRETQYF,TGTGCCAGCAGTGGGGACAGGGGGCGAGAGACCCAGTACTTC
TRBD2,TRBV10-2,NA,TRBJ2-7,CASRSLAGGIYEQYF,TGCGCCAGCAGGTCTCTCGCGGGAGGCATCTACGAGCAGTACTTC
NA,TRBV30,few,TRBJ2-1,CAWSPGNEQFF,TGTGCCTGGAGCCCGGGCAATGAGCAGTTCTTC
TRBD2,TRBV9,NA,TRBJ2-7,CASSVGLAGGAYEQYF,TGTGCCAGCAGCGTAGGACTAGCGGGAGGAGCCTACGAGCAGTACTTC
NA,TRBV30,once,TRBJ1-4,CAWNEFEVNEKLFF,TGTGCCTGGAATGAGTTTGAGGTTAATGAAAAACTGTTTTTT
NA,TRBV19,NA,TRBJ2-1,CASKKGLEDNEQFF,TGTGCCAGTAAAAAAGGACTTGAAGACAATGAGCAGTTCTTC
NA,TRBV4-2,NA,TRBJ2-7,CASSQDGGIYEQYF,TGTGCCAGCAGCCAAGATGGCGGCATCTACGAGCAGTACTTC
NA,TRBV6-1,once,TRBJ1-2,CASSGAGAGAYGYTF,TGTGCCAGCAGCGGCGCCGGGGCAGGGGCCTATGGCTACACCTTC
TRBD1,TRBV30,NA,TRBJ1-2,CAWGGQGSVGYTF,TGTGCCTGGGGCGGACAGGGTTCGGTTGGCTACACCTTC